The 20 T cell receptor beta chains listed next were all sequenced from one sample in a study of CD8+ T cells in alopecia areata. Described treatment: oral pan-JAK inhibitor, 5-10 mg twice daily. Extraction of RNA preceded its reverse transcription into cDNA, which served as the sequencing template. TCRdb keeps only in-frame clones here, not all; method: immunoSEQ multiplex PCR. This sample has 150,000 to 250,000 clones, with about 62% found just once. The sample here was CD4+ T cells sorted from blood, taken at week 24, from a patient treated with tofacitinib. The receptors shown here come from a human donor with alopecia areata.

The rearrangement links TRBV2 to TRBJ1-2, with D hard to call. This CDR3 spans 14 amino acids. The V gene's germline CDR1 is SNHLY and CDR2 FYNNEI. V was clipped by 3 bases and J by 8 bases, with 16 bases between them. For the CDR3, the DNA is TGTGCCAGCAGTGAGGCAGTCCGGGTCCGCGGCTACACCTTC. Translated, it gives CASSEAVRVRGYTF.

The chain combines TRBV7-2 with TRBJ2-1; 13 bases are shared with TRBD2. The CDR3 is 17 amino acids. V dropped 5 bases and J dropped 3; count of bases not matched to a gene: 7. Per the germline V gene, CDR1 is SGHTA and CDR2 is FQGNSA. The CDR3, as DNA: TGTGCCAGCAGCGGTCGACTAGCGGGAGGTTACTACAATGAGCAGTTCTTC. Protein sequence: CASSGRLAGGYYNEQFF.

The genes are TRBV2 and TRBJ1-6; no reliable D call. V was shortened by 2 bases and J by 8 bases, with 7 bases between the two germline ends. Looked up from germline, CDR1 is SNHLY and CDR2 is FYNNEI. This CDR3 contains 13 residues. The DNA for the CDR3 is TGTGCCAGCAGTGAAAACCCCGATTCACCCCTCCACTTT. It yields the protein CASSENPDSPLHF.

This clone was counted a single time. In DNA, the CDR3 is TGTGCCAGCAGCAGCAGCTCTGGGGCCAACGTCCTGACTTTC. The encoded protein is CASSSSSGANVLTF. The chain is built from TRBV25-1 and TRBJ2-6; D not certain. Germline assignment: CDR1 MGHDK and CDR2 SYGVNS. V gave up 6 bases and J gave up 0 bases, with 6 bases separating them. CDR3 length: 14 residues.

The rearrangement joins TRBV6-6 to TRBJ2-1; possibly TRBD1 for D (6 bases). Germline values: CDR1 MNHNY, CDR2 SVGAGI (reference sequence). This CDR3 is 11 amino acids long. Trimming cost V 9 bases and J 7 bases, with 10 bases left between them. The CDR3 DNA reads TGTGCCAGGTACAGGGAAAATGAGCAGTTCTTC. It is translated as CARYRENEQFF.

This chain links TRBV4-1 with TRBJ1-2; D not certain. The length of the CDR3 is 14 residues. The V gene lost 4 bases and the J gene lost 4 bases, with 13 bases spanning the gap. Germline lookup yields CDR1 MGHRA and CDR2 YSYEKL. This chain's CDR3 is CASSLPGMSYGYTF. The CDR3 DNA reads TGCGCCAGCAGCCTACCGGGGATGTCCTATGGCTACACCTTC.

The V gene is TRBV5-1, the J gene TRBJ1-1; D is unresolved. The CDR3 has 15 residues. Germline CDR1 is SGHRS and CDR2 is YFSETQ. Trimming stripped 4 bases from V and 3 bases from J, with 16 bases between. The CDR3 DNA is TGCGCCAGCAGCCCCCTCGCGACGGGTGACACTGAAGCTTTCTTT. Translating it yields CASSPLATGDTEAFF.

This clone was recorded only once. The chain uses TRBV2 and TRBJ2-5, with 9 bases identical to TRBD2. The J call is uncertain, as TRBJ2-7 better fits the DNA end. The CDR3 spans 14 residues. Germline-derived CDR1 and CDR2 are SNHLY and FYNNEI. CDR3 region: CASRATSGPYEQYF. CDR3 DNA: TGTGCCAGCAGGGCGACTAGCGGTCCCTACGAGCAGTACTTC.

This chain joins TRBV4-1 and TRBJ2-5, with 11 bases identical to TRBD1. The CDR3 has 16 amino acids. Germline values: CDR1 MGHRA, CDR2 YSYEKL. V trimming: 1 base; J trimming: 5 bases; junction bases outside the gene matches: 6. The CDR3 loop is CASSQALGQGDETQYF. The CDR3 DNA sequence: TGCGCCAGCAGCCAAGCTTTGGGACAGGGGGACGAGACCCAGTACTTC.

The chain carries TRBV4-1 and TRBJ2-3; D unclear. Germline CDR1 reads MGHRA; CDR2 reads YSYEKL. This CDR3 has 14 residues. Trimming cost V 0 bases and J 2 bases, with 6 bases left between them. The CDR3, as DNA: TGCGCCAGCAGCCAAGACCCGGACACAGATACGCAGTATTTT. Protein sequence: CASSQDPDTDTQYF.

The chain has TRBV19 and TRBJ2-6, with D maybe TRBD1 (6 bases). Trimming pared 7 bases from V and 0 bases from J, leaving 13 bases between. This CDR3 contains 16 residues. Germline values: CDR1 LNHDA, CDR2 SQIVND (reference sequence). The CDR3 reads CASTYSDSSGANVLTF. The CDR3 nucleotides are TGTGCCAGTACGTACTCGGACAGCTCTGGGGCCAACGTCCTGACTTTC.

The chain employs TRBV5-1 and TRBJ2-5; D might be TRBD1 (6 bases). V lost 4 bases to trimming and J lost 4 bases, with 20 bases between them. This CDR3 is built from 16 residues. Germline lookup yields CDR1 SGHRS and CDR2 YFSETQ. CDR3 residues: CASSVTQGIFGETQYF. The CDR3 nucleotides read TGCGCCAGCAGCGTTACCCAGGGGATCTTTGGAGAGACCCAGTACTTC.

This chain uses TRBV15 with TRBJ1-2, with D unclear. V shed 0 bases and J shed 4 bases, with 9 bases lying between them. Germline V gene sequence: CDR1 LNHNV, CDR2 YYDKDF (reference sequence). The CDR3 has 14 amino acids. CDR3 sequence (DNA): TGTGCCACCAGCAGAGAGGCAGGTCCCTATGGCTACACCTTC. Protein sequence: CATSREAGPYGYTF.

This clone was seen a few times. V usage is TRBV11-2 and J usage is TRBJ1-2; D might be TRBD1 (5 bases). V dropped 5 bases and J dropped 4 bases, with 17 bases sitting between them. CDR3 length: 15 amino acids. Per the germline V gene, CDR1 is SGHAT and CDR2 is FQNNGV. CDR3 loop: CASSPPGGSSYGYTF. CDR3 DNA sequence: TGTGCCAGCAGCCCCCCGGGGGGGTCTAGCTATGGCTACACCTTC.

CDR3 residues: CAWSVRGGTDTQYF. DNA for the CDR3: TGTGCCTGGAGTGTACGAGGGGGCACAGATACGCAGTATTTT. The rearrangement links TRBV30 to TRBJ2-3; D is tentatively TRBD1 or TRBD2 (5 bases each). This CDR3 is 14 amino acids long. The germline V and J ends were trimmed by 0 bases and 1 base, with 8 bases remaining between them. The germline V gene has CDR1 GTSNPN and CDR2 SVGIG (reference sequence).

This clone has only a few counts. The chain carries TRBV7-2 and TRBJ2-5; D is tentatively TRBD1 or TRBD2 (5 bases each). The CDR3 length is 15 residues. V was trimmed by 5 bases and J by 5 bases, leaving 18 bases between them. Germline CDR1 reads SGHTA; CDR2 reads FQGNSA. The CDR3 protein is CASSINPRWGETQYF. CDR3 DNA: TGTGCCAGCAGCATAAATCCGCGTTGGGGGGAGACCCAGTACTTC.

The chain carries TRBV7-2 and TRBJ1-4; D gene uncertain. V was shortened by 1 base and J by 8 bases, with 17 bases between the two germline ends. Germline V gives CDR1 SGHTA, CDR2 FQGNSA. This CDR3 comprises 16 residues. As DNA, the CDR3 is TGTGCCAGCAGCTTAGGGACCACTAACATGATCGAAAAACTGTTTTTT. Encoded protein: CASSLGTTNMIEKLFF.

This clone was observed a handful of times. The J gene is TRBJ2-1, the V gene TRBV10-3; TRBD2 agrees at 11 bases. The germline V gene encodes CDR1 ENHRY and CDR2 SYGVKD. The CDR3 runs 17 residues. The V and J ends lost 4 bases and 2 bases, in that order; junction bases with no gene match: 7. The CDR3 DNA reads as TGTGCCATCAGTGGAACTAGCGGGAGTAATCCCTACAATGAGCAGTTCTTC. Encoded protein: CAISGTSGSNPYNEQFF.

The CDR3 DNA reads as TGTGCCAGCAGCCGGACAGGGGCTGGCAATCAGCCCCAGCATTTT. Translation: CASSRTGAGNQPQHF. The V and J genes are TRBV7-9 and TRBJ1-5; 9 nucleotides line up with TRBD1. The CDR3 extends over 15 amino acids. The junction had 4 bases not matched to a gene; V was cut back by 5 bases and J by 2 bases. Germline CDR1 is SEHNR and CDR2 is FQNEAQ (reference sequence).

This rearrangement joins TRBV4-2 to TRBJ2-5; D may be TRBD1 (5 bases). Between the trimmed V and J ends, which lost 0 bases and 3 bases, there was a span of 11 bases. Germline loops: CDR1 LGHNA, CDR2 YNFKEQ. The CDR3 is made up of 15 amino acids. The CDR3 region is CASSQEQERKETQYF. For the CDR3, the DNA is TGTGCCAGCAGCCAAGAACAGGAGAGAAAAGAGACCCAGTACTTC.